Listed here is a single T cell receptor (beta chain). Its antigen is undetermined. The CDR3 is made up of 14 amino acids. V shed 5 bases and J 3 bases; nucleotides not matched to a gene: 4. Per the germline V gene, CDR1 is GTSNPN and CDR2 is SVGIG (reference sequence). Every patient had mismatch repair deficiency by PCR or immunohistochemistry. The TCR-sequenced patients were a few responders to pembrolizumab. This sample is part of a study of PD-1 blockade in mismatch repair-deficient tumors. The repertoire was sequenced with immunoSEQ multiplex PCR; TCRdb's copy has only in-frame clones and lacks some. The data show 40,000 or so clones, around four fifths seen once. Study-wide results and limits: Tumor-resident clones, often absent from pretreatment blood, expanded after pembrolizumab and then contracted.

The V gene is TRBV30, the J gene TRBJ2-1; 10 nucleotides align to TRBD2. The sequencing here drew on PBMCs, taken 38 to 40 weeks after starting pembrolizumab. The TCR sequence derives from an adult with mismatch repair-deficient cancer. CDR3 coding DNA: TGTGCCTGGGGGGGACTAGCGTTCTACAATGAGCAGTTCTTC. Its translation is CAWGGLAFYNEQFF.